This T cell receptor beta chain is from a study of cytomegalovirus exposure and HLA in healthy donors. The CDR3 consists of 13 residues. The germline V gene encodes CDR1 MNHEY and CDR2 SVGAGI. Unmatched junction bases numbered 5, after V lost 6 bases and J lost 5 bases. In regard to this clone: Its antigen remains unidentified.

Overall study results and limits: Productive rates of about 87% or about 30% were seen for most TCR beta V segments in an earlier analysis.

PCR amplification relied on 60 Vbeta primers (plus 13 Jbeta primers). TCRdb's table, derived via immunoSEQ multiplex PCR, lists solely in-frame clones and lacks some. The repertoire holds around 190,000 clones, with 60% to 85% as singletons. The V call is TRBV6-5, the J call TRBJ1-1; 8 bases are a match to TRBD1. The source material was PBMCs. This TCR derives from a man aged 40-49 years in good health and CMV-seronegative. The CDR3 DNA sequence: TGTGCCAGCAGGTCACAGGGGGTGACTGAAGCTTTCTTT. It is translated as CASRSQGVTEAFF.